This TCR beta chain was obtained from a study of regulatory T cells in long-lasting Graves disease. Through Arm-PCR of CDR3 regions and iRepertoire HTBI primers, TCR beta libraries were built. TCRdb independently ran MiXCR on the multiplex PCR reads; one entry per CDR3 protein. This table has about 220,000 distinct CDR3 sequences, less than 20% appearing once. The CDR3 is made up of 15 amino acids. V lost 0 bases, J lost 5 bases, and 12 bases lay in between. The germline V gene has CDR1 SGHTA and CDR2 FQGTGA. The sample's time point: newly diagnosed GD, antithyroid drugs for less than 3 months. Making the TCR library involved RNA that had been extracted from PBMCs. The same specimen was also included in a second study, on T cells in Graves' hyperthyroidism and ophthalmopathy. As that report states: Uncontrolled infection, other autoimmune disease, pregnancy or lactation disqualified patients from enrolment.

The sequencing used peripheral blood mononuclear cells (PBMCs), collected at new diagnosis, from a patient treated with antithyroid drugs. The clonotype comes from a woman aged 25 to 39 with Graves disease. This chain connects TRBV7-3 to TRBJ2-3, with D perhaps TRBD2 (5 bases). This CDR3 is CASSLTQAAVDTQYF. In DNA, the CDR3 is TGTGCCAGCAGCTTAACGCAGGCAGCGGTAGATACGCAGTATTTT. The full variable domain, in which reference TRBV7-3 and TRBJ2-3 provide the parts outside the CDR3, is GAGVSQTPSNKVTEKGKYVELRCDPISGHTALYWYRQSLGQGPEFLIYFQGTGAADDSGLPNDRFFAVRPEGSVSTLKIQRTERGDSAVYLCASSLTQAAVDTQYFGPGTRLTVL.